This T cell receptor (beta chain) emerged from a study of OX40 agonist ivuxolimab in advanced cancers. Whole-study context: Ivuxolimab doses were 0.01, 0.1, 0.3, 1.5, 3 or 10 mg/kg every 2 weeks.

Points on this clone: What it recognizes is unknown.

Findings and caveats of the study: At doses 0.1 to 3.0 mg/kg, CD4+ and CD8+ clones expanded.

Germline V gene lookup returns CDR1 SGHNT and CDR2 YENEEA. The CDR3 covers 16 residues. After removal of 5 bases from V and 5 bases from J, the junction contained 9 bases not matched to a gene. Here immunoSEQ multiplex PCR was the method, and the copy in TCRdb shows in-frame clones only, minus some. The sample records around 24,000 clones, 85% being singletons. Sequences were derived from CD4+ or CD8+ T cells sorted from blood, sampled in a trial of the OX40 agonist ivuxolimab. The chain carries TRBV11-3 and TRBJ2-3; 11 bases map to TRBD2. The sequence derives from an adult with an advanced solid tumor such as melanoma, head and neck, liver or kidney cancer. Here the CDR3 DNA reads TGTGCCAGCAGCCCCTGGGGTAGCGGGAGGGTAGATACGCAGTATTTT. This gives the protein CASSPWGSGRVDTQYF.